This is a list of T cell receptor beta chains from one sample in a study of patients and donors after allogeneic stem cell transplantation. One entry per CDR3 protein, called by TCRdb with MiXCR from the RT-PCR reads. This sample has hundreds of thousands of distinct CDR3 sequences, with around 16% found just once. The sequenced sample consisted of blood, either unsorted or a sorted T cell fraction (not recorded which). The receptor set was obtained from a human donor who was either an allogeneic HSCT recipient or a stem cell or donor lymphocyte infusion donor (not recorded which). It is not recorded whose cells these are; they may come from a transplant donor. The CDR3 runs from the conserved cysteine through the conserved F or W. D genes are given only for firm matches. Only part of the rows carry a size: once, few, many, or a class if the clone is expanded.

j_call: TRBJ1-2; v_call: TRBV4-1; d_call: NA; clone_size: many; cdr3_nt: TGCGCCAGCAGTATCGGGGAGCAGAGAGGCTACACCTTC; cdr3_aa: CASSIGEQRGYTF
j_call: TRBJ2-7; v_call: TRBV4-1; d_call: TRBD2; clone_size: NA; cdr3_nt: TGCGCCAGCAGCCAAGTCTCGGGACTAGCAAACGAGCAGTACTTC; cdr3_aa: CASSQVSGLANEQYF
j_call: TRBJ1-2; v_call: TRBV7-2; d_call: NA; clone_size: NA; cdr3_nt: TGTGCCAGCAGCTTAGGGGGGGTCCAAACCTACTATGGCTACACCTTC; cdr3_aa: CASSLGGVQTYYGYTF
j_call: TRBJ1-2; v_call: TRBV12-3/TRBV12-4; d_call: NA; clone_size: NA; cdr3_nt: TGTGCCAGCAGTTTACCCCGGGACGTTCTACATGGCTACACCTTC; cdr3_aa: CASSLPRDVLHGYTF
j_call: TRBJ2-5; v_call: TRBV12-3/TRBV12-4; d_call: NA; clone_size: few; cdr3_nt: TGTGCCAGCTCCCGGGCGAAAGAGACCCAGTACTTC; cdr3_aa: CASSRAKETQYF
j_call: TRBJ1-1; v_call: TRBV27; d_call: TRBD1; clone_size: few; cdr3_nt: TGTGCCAGCTTCTGGACAGGGCGCAACACTGAAGCTTTCTTT; cdr3_aa: CASFWTGRNTEAFF
j_call: TRBJ1-1; v_call: TRBV6-5; d_call: NA; clone_size: NA; cdr3_nt: TGTGCCAGCAGTTACTCCCCTCACAAAACTGAAGCTTTCTTT; cdr3_aa: CASSYSPHKTEAFF
j_call: TRBJ2-1; v_call: TRBV24-1; d_call: TRBD1; clone_size: few; cdr3_nt: TGTGCCACCAGTGTCACAGGGGGCGGGCAGTTCTTC; cdr3_aa: CATSVTGGGQFF
j_call: TRBJ2-7; v_call: TRBV29-1; d_call: NA; clone_size: few; cdr3_nt: TGCAGCCCCCTGGGGTTACGTGAGCAGTACTTC; cdr3_aa: CSPLGLREQYF
j_call: TRBJ2-5; v_call: TRBV6-5; d_call: NA; clone_size: many; cdr3_nt: TGTGCCAGCAGTTACGACGGGACCCAGTACTTC; cdr3_aa: CASSYDGTQYF
j_call: TRBJ2-1; v_call: TRBV20-1; d_call: NA; clone_size: NA; cdr3_nt: TGCAGTGCTAGAGCCCCCCGGGACACCTCCTACAATGAGCAGTTCTTC; cdr3_aa: CSARAPRDTSYNEQFF